These 26 T cell receptor beta chains were all obtained from the same sample, sequenced in a study of CD8 T cell repertoires and HIV-1 epitope variants (dated by TCRdb to about 2020). Libraries were prepared through the immunoSEQ multiplex PCR assay. The table comes from immuneACCESS by way of TCRdb, which keeps in-frame sequences with V and J called. Part of the clones is missing from these tables; in studies checked, under half for an unresolved V gene and the rest for unknown reasons. Within this sample are about 5,800 clones, with approximately 67% of them counted one time only. Around 41% of the sample belongs to the ten largest clones. No antigens are known for them. Material for sequencing was cultured CD8+ T cells derived from PBMCs. Receptors were obtained from a male donor with HIV.

This clone was detected only a few times. This chain joins TRBV4-1 and TRBJ1-1; D ambiguous. The germline V gene has CDR1 MGHRA and CDR2 YSYEKL. The CDR3 runs to 15 residues. Trimming removed 0 bases from V and 6 bases from J, with 14 bases in between. The CDR3 coding sequence is TGCGCCAGCAGCCAAGATAACAGTTTCCTCCCTGAAGCTTTCTTT. This codes for CASSQDNSFLPEAFF.

The gene calls are TRBV27 and TRBJ2-3, with D maybe TRBD1 (5 bases). Germline V gene data show CDR1 as MNHEY and CDR2 as SMNVEV (reference sequence). V lost 3 bases and J 2 bases, leaving 12 bases between the germline ends. The CDR3 spans 15 residues. This CDR3 is CASSFYRQPTDTQYF. CDR3 DNA: TGTGCCAGCAGTTTTTATCGACAGCCCACAGATACGCAGTATTTT.

The J gene is TRBJ2-3, the V gene TRBV14; 12 bases are shared with TRBD2. V was clipped by 0 bases and J by 0 bases; unmatched bases: 7. The CDR3 runs 19 residues. The germline V gene has CDR1 SGHDN and CDR2 FVKESK. The DNA of the CDR3 is TGTGCCAGCAGCCAAGATCAGACAGGGACTAGCGGGAGCACAGATACGCAGTATTTT. Its translation: CASSQDQTGTSGSTDTQYF.

The chain joins TRBV28 to TRBJ2-2; 7 bases are shared with TRBD1. The CDR3 has 13 residues. With V trimmed by 11 bases and J by 1 base, 4 bases remained unmatched. Per germline, CDR1 MDHEN and CDR2 SYDVKM. The CDR3: CALRTGNTGELFF. DNA for the CDR3: TGTGCCCTTCGGACAGGGAACACCGGGGAGCTGTTTTTT.

The chain carries TRBV29-1 and TRBJ1-4; TRBD1 matches at 8 bases. Germline CDR1 is SQVTM and CDR2 is ANQGSEA. The CDR3 length is 15 residues. V lost 7 bases and J lost 5; bases outside the gene matches: 12. This CDR3 is CSAAGGTAGNEKLFF. The CDR3 DNA sequence: TGCAGCGCCGCAGGGGGCACAGCAGGGAATGAAAAACTGTTTTTT.

This chain joins TRBV10-3 and TRBJ2-7, with a weak D call TRBD2 (6 bases). Trimming shortened V by 10 bases and J by 0 bases, and 19 bases separated the two germline ends. From germline, CDR1 is ENHRY and CDR2 SYGVKD. CDR3 length: 15 residues. The CDR3 reads CATGGWGGSSYEQYF. CDR3 bases: TGTGCCACCGGGGGATGGGGCGGCAGCTCCTACGAGCAGTACTTC.

This chain connects TRBV7-8 to TRBJ1-1; 8 bases are a match to TRBD1. Looked up from germline, CDR1 is SGHVS and CDR2 is FQNEAQ. The V gene end was trimmed by 8 bases and the J gene end by 4 bases; junction bases not matched to a gene: 6. The CDR3 spans 13 residues. The CDR3 DNA reads as TGTGCCAGCTCGACAGGGGAAGGCACTGAAGCTTTCTTT. Amino acid sequence: CASSTGEGTEAFF.

This clone was counted a few times. Here the CDR3 DNA reads TGCGCCAGCAGGTCGGACGGGATGAACACTGAAGCTTTCTTT. Its protein product is CASRSDGMNTEAFF. The V call is TRBV5-1, the J call TRBJ1-1; D gene uncertain. The germline gives CDR1 SGHRS, CDR2 YFSETQ. V lost 5 bases to trimming and J lost 0 bases, with 11 bases between them. The CDR3 extends over 14 amino acids.

V is TRBV10-1 and J is TRBJ1-3; D remains unclear. Germline V gene data show CDR1 as WNHNN and CDR2 as SYGVQD (reference sequence). The CDR3 totals 15 residues. V was shortened by 7 bases and J by 0 bases, with 13 bases between the two germline ends. The CDR3, as DNA: TGCGCCAGCAAGGTAGATCCAAGCTCTGGAAACACCATATATTTT. This codes for CASKVDPSSGNTIYF.

This clone was observed a few times. An end of the junction does not agree with germline; a read error may underlie this. The genes are TRBV19 and TRBJ1-3, with D unclear. CDR3 length: 13 amino acids. CDR1 LNHDA and CDR2 SQIVND come from the germline V gene (reference sequence). CDR3 bases: TGTGCCAGTAGTATGCCGGCTGGTAACACCATATATTTT. This sequence encodes CASSMPAGNTIYF.

This chain joins TRBV4-3 and TRBJ1-1; no clear D gene. The CDR3 sequence is 18 residues long. The germline V gene encodes CDR1 LGHNA and CDR2 YSLEER. Trimming pared 0 bases from V and 2 bases from J, leaving 19 bases between. The CDR3 coding sequence is TGCGCCAGCAGCCAAGAAGAAGGAGATCACGGACCAAACACTGAAGCTTTCTTT. Translating it yields CASSQEEGDHGPNTEAFF.

The chain recombines TRBV9 with TRBJ2-2; D is tentatively TRBD1 or TRBD2 (7 bases each). CDR1 and CDR2 from the germline V gene are SGDLS and YYNGEE. Between the trimmed V and J ends, which lost 4 bases and 3 bases, there was a span of 10 bases. CDR3 length: 14 residues. CDR3 bases: TGTGCCAGCAGCTCAGGGGGGGACACCGGGGAGCTGTTTTTT. Translating it yields CASSSGGDTGELFF. The entire variable domain, with the rest obtained from reference TRBV9 and TRBJ2-2, is as follows: DSGVTQTPKHLITATGQRVTLRCSPRSGDLSVYWYQQSLDQGLQFLIQYYNGEERAKGNILERFSAQQFPDLHSELNLSSLELGDSALYFCASSSGGDTGELFFGEGSRLTVL.

V usage is TRBV7-9 and J usage is TRBJ2-7; D remains unclear. V lost 5 bases and J 3 bases, leaving 11 bases between the germline ends. CDR1 and CDR2 from the germline V gene are SEHNR and FQNEAQ (reference sequence). This CDR3 comprises 13 residues. CDR3 bases: TGTGCCAGCAGCGCCCCGGGCGGCTACGAGCAGTACTTC. This encodes CASSAPGGYEQYF.

This rearrangement joins TRBV7-2 to TRBJ2-3; TRBD2 aligns across 8 bases. V was clipped by 3 bases and J by 4 bases; unmatched bases: 12. This CDR3 contains 17 residues. Germline V gene lookup returns CDR1 SGHTA and CDR2 FQGNSA. The CDR3 reads CASSLWTSLQTPDTQYF. In nucleotides, the CDR3 is TGTGCCAGCAGCTTGTGGACTAGCCTACAAACGCCAGATACGCAGTATTTT.

This chain links TRBV15 with TRBJ1-1, with D possibly TRBD1 on 5 matching bases. The V end was cut by 1 base, the J end by 2 bases, with 20 bases between. The CDR3 has 18 amino acids. The germline V gene has CDR1 LNHNV and CDR2 YYDKDF (reference sequence). In nucleotides, the CDR3 is TGTGCCACCAGCAGAGCAAATCCGTTCGGGACGGATAACACTGAAGCTTTCTTT. Its protein is CATSRANPFGTDNTEAFF.

This sequence joins TRBV20-1 and TRBJ2-7; D gene unclear. The CDR3 loop spans 11 amino acids. Trimming took off 3 bases at V and 4 bases at J, with 7 bases between the two ends. The germline gives CDR1 DFQATT, CDR2 SNEGSKA (reference sequence). The CDR3 sequence is CSASEGYEQYF. DNA for the CDR3: TGCAGTGCTAGTGAAGGGTACGAGCAGTACTTC.

The chain uses TRBV7-2 and TRBJ2-7, with a tentative D call TRBD2 (5 bases). Germline CDR1 and CDR2: SGHTA and FQGNSA. The CDR3 sequence is 15 residues long. The V gene lost 2 bases and the J gene lost 4 bases, with 15 bases spanning the gap. CDR3 protein: CASSLHSGGLYEQYF. DNA of the CDR3: TGTGCCAGCAGCTTACACAGCGGAGGATTGTACGAGCAGTACTTC. Looking up the rest from reference TRBV7-2 and TRBJ2-7 gives the full variable domain: GAGVSQSPSNKVTEKGKDVELRCDPISGHTALYWYRQSLGQGLEFLIYFQGNSAPDKSGLPSDRFSAERTGGSVSTLTIQRTQQEDSAVYLCASSLHSGGLYEQYFGPGTRLTVT.

This chain joins TRBV7-2 and TRBJ2-3, with 7 bases aligning to TRBD2. After removal of 3 bases from V and 5 bases from J, the junction contained 8 bases not matched to a gene. CDR1 is SGHTA, CDR2 FQGNSA, per germline. The CDR3 sequence is 15 residues long. This CDR3 reads CASSFSGQGGDTQYF. In DNA, the CDR3 is TGTGCCAGCAGCTTTAGCGGGCAGGGTGGAGATACGCAGTATTTT.

This clone was recorded a few times. The chain combines TRBV29-1 with TRBJ2-7, with a weak D call TRBD1 (7 bases). V was pared by 7 bases and J by 5 bases, with 21 bases between. CDR3 size: 14 residues. CDR1 and CDR2 from the germline V gene are SQVTM and ANQGSEA. The CDR3 nucleotides are TGCAGCGCCTCTGCCAGGGGGAGGATACACGAGCAGTACTTC. It translates to CSASARGRIHEQYF.

The J gene is TRBJ1-1, the V gene TRBV4-3; TRBD1 aligns across 8 bases. Germline values: CDR1 LGHNA, CDR2 YSLEER. CDR3 length: 14 residues. Trimming removed 6 bases from V and 3 bases from J; junction bases left unmatched: 6. CDR3 coding DNA: TGCGCCAGCAGTCCTGTGACAGGGGACACTGAAGCTTTCTTT. Translation: CASSPVTGDTEAFF.

The V call is TRBV11-2, the J call TRBJ2-4; possible D gene TRBD2, 5 bases. This CDR3 is 13 amino acids long. Per the germline V gene, CDR1 is SGHAT and CDR2 is FQNNGV. Trimming shortened V by 1 base and J by 7 bases, and 8 bases separated the two germline ends. The CDR3 here is CASSLGRGNIQYF. As DNA, the CDR3 is TGTGCCAGCAGCTTAGGGCGCGGGAACATTCAGTACTTC.

The chain joins TRBV19 to TRBJ2-1; possibly TRBD1 or TRBD2 for D (6 bases each). Germline assignment: CDR1 LNHDA and CDR2 SQIVND (reference sequence). V shed 6 bases and J shed 1 base, with 13 bases lying between them. This CDR3 contains 15 residues. The CDR3 nucleotides read TGTGCCAGTAGCCCAAAGGGGGGTTCCTACAATGAGCAGTTCTTC. It codes for CASSPKGGSYNEQFF.

The V call is TRBV18, the J call TRBJ1-1; 11 nucleotides agree with TRBD1. V lost 4 bases and J lost 3; bases outside the gene matches: 13. Germline loops: CDR1 KGHSH, CDR2 LQKENI. This CDR3 has 18 amino acids. This CDR3 reads CASSLVLDRGRWDTEAFF. CDR3 nucleotides: TGTGCCAGCTCACTCGTCCTGGACAGGGGGCGGTGGGACACTGAAGCTTTCTTT.

The genes are TRBV9 and TRBJ1-2, with D hard to call. The CDR3 totals 11 residues. Germline CDR1 is SGDLS and CDR2 is YYNGEE. V shed 5 bases and J shed 8 bases, with 10 bases lying between them. Here the CDR3 reads CASREMGGYTF. The DNA of the CDR3 is TGTGCCAGCAGGGAGATGGGGGGCTACACCTTC. Complete variable domain (other parts from reference TRBV9 and TRBJ1-2): DSGVTQTPKHLITATGQRVTLRCSPRSGDLSVYWYQQSLDQGLQFLIQYYNGEERAKGNILERFSAQQFPDLHSELNLSSLELGDSALYFCASREMGGYTFGSGTRLTVV.

The sample holds one count of this clone. The chain carries TRBV5-5 and TRBJ2-7; D is perhaps TRBD1 (6 bases). Germline lookup yields CDR1 SGHKS and CDR2 YYEKEE (reference sequence). This CDR3 region has 15 residues. The V end lost 1 base, the J end lost 9 bases, and 20 bases lay between the germline ends. The CDR3 loop is CASSLRTGPVLGQYF. The CDR3, as DNA: TGTGCCAGCAGCTTGAGAACAGGGCCCGTCCTCGGGCAGTACTTC. Complete variable domain (other parts from reference TRBV5-5 and TRBJ2-7): DAGVTQSPTHLIKTRGQQVTLRCSPISGHKSVSWYQQVLGQGPQFIFQYYEKEERGRGNFPDRFSARQFPNYSSELNVNALLLGDSALYLCASSLRTGPVLGQYFGPGTRLTVT.

The chain employs TRBV5-1 and TRBJ1-5; D may be TRBD1 (6 bases). The germline gives CDR1 SGHRS, CDR2 YFSETQ. This CDR3 contains 15 residues. Trimming removed 4 bases from V and 3 bases from J, with 14 bases in between. DNA of the CDR3: TGCGCCAGCAGCCTTGGAGCAGGGGTCAATCAGCCCCAGCATTTT. It yields the protein CASSLGAGVNQPQHF. The full variable domain, with the rest looked up from reference TRBV5-1 and TRBJ1-5, is KAGVTQTPRYLIKTRGQQVTLSCSPISGHRSVSWYQQTPGQGLQFLFEYFSETQRNKGNFPGRFSGRQFSNSRSEMNVSTLELGDSALYLCASSLGAGVNQPQHFGDGTRLSIL.